This T cell receptor beta chain was documented in a study of shared clonotypes between healthy human individuals. Across the study: A couple of female and three male donors aged 18 to 49 were enrolled. Regarding the study as a whole: A handful of donors showed sharing of around 5.3% of naive CD4 clonotypes.

Negatively enriched CD4+ T cells were divided by CD45RA into naive and memory. The CDR3 extends over 12 amino acids. Germline CDR1 and CDR2: SQVTM and ANQGSEA. The ends were cut back, 4 bases at V and 1 base at J, with 7 bases in the middle. On this clone itself: As yet, its antigen is unknown.

Generated by immunoSEQ multiplex PCR, the TCRdb table keeps only in-frame clones and is missing some. In the table there are about 1.5 million clones, roughly 96% of which are singletons. V usage is TRBV29-1 and J usage is TRBJ2-5; D ambiguous. This TCR came from a man aged 25-45 years in good health. The sequenced sample consisted of naive CD4+ T cells sorted from blood. The subset here: CD45RA+ positively selected. CDR3 region: CSVVLSQETQYF. As DNA, the CDR3 is TGCAGCGTTGTATTGAGCCAAGAGACCCAGTACTTC.